The 5 T cell receptor beta chains listed next were all sequenced from one sample in a study of CD8 T cells in ankylosing spondylitis. TCRdb called the 5' RACE reads again in MiXCR, with one record for every CDR3 protein. The sample records approximately 140,000 distinct CDR3 sequences, approximately 48% being singletons. The specimen was synovial fluid, either unsorted or a sorted T cell fraction (not recorded which). The origin of the receptors is a male donor with ankylosing spondylitis.

The V gene is TRBV14, the J gene TRBJ2-7, with D maybe TRBD2 (6 bases). V lost 0 bases and J 6 bases, leaving 18 bases between the germline ends. This CDR3 region has 16 residues. In germline, CDR1 is SGHDN, CDR2 FVKESK. CDR3 sequence: CASSQEWNPWGGEQYF. CDR3 bases: TGTGCCAGCAGCCAAGAATGGAACCCGTGGGGAGGCGAGCAGTACTTC.

CDR3 nucleotides: TGTGCCAGCAGTTCCCGGGACAGGAGTGTCGAGCAGTACTTC. Residues: CASSSRDRSVEQYF. The genes are TRBV28 and TRBJ2-7; TRBD1 aligns across 8 bases. J was trimmed by 6 bases and V by 4 bases; bases with no gene match: 8. CDR3 length: 14 amino acids. Germline V gives CDR1 MDHEN, CDR2 SYDVKM.

In its sample, this clonotype was seen a few times. V is TRBV12-3 or TRBV12-4 and J is TRBJ1-4; 7 bases are shared with TRBD1. V was pared by 3 bases and J by 5 bases, with 6 bases of the junction left unmatched. The CDR3 extends over 15 amino acids. CDR3 sequence: CASSLRGQTNEKLFF. The CDR3 DNA is TGTGCCAGCAGTTTGAGGGGACAGACGAATGAAAAACTGTTTTTT.

The V and J genes are TRBV4-1 and TRBJ2-1; 7 bases fit TRBD2. This CDR3 is 17 amino acids long. CDR1 MGHRA and CDR2 YSYEKL come from the germline V gene. The V gene end was trimmed by 3 bases and the J gene end by 5 bases; junction bases not matched to a gene: 13. CDR3 DNA: TGCGCCAGCAGCCACATACCTGGGGCTAGCGGCAACAATGAGCAGTTCTTC. Protein: CASSHIPGASGNNEQFF.

This chain joins TRBV28 and TRBJ2-3; 9 bases match TRBD1. After removal of 6 bases from V and 2 bases from J, the junction contained 6 bases not matched to a gene. This CDR3 is built from 15 residues. Germline loops: CDR1 MDHEN, CDR2 SYDVKM. CDR3: CASSLTGGPTDTQYF. CDR3 sequence (DNA): TGTGCCAGCAGCCTAACAGGGGGCCCCACAGATACGCAGTATTTT.